The clone carrying this T cell receptor beta chain has just one count. The data are from a study of shared T cell receptors in the human thymus. TCRdb's table, derived via immunoSEQ multiplex PCR, lists solely in-frame clones and lacks some. The sample has about 380,000 clones, around 93% seen once. The CDR3 totals 14 residues. Germline loops: CDR1 LNHDA, CDR2 SQIVND (reference sequence). V lost 5 bases, J lost 5 bases, and 15 bases lay in between. The chain combines TRBV19 with TRBJ1-1; D is perhaps TRBD1 (6 bases). The clonotype was recovered from a human donor. Sequencing input: thymocytes. DNA of the CDR3: TGTGCCAGTAGTGATGCAGGGGAGAGGACTGAAGCTTTCTTT. As protein: CASSDAGERTEAFF.